This TCR beta chain was profiled in a study of PD-L1 blockade in urothelial cancer listed by TCRdb under 2017. In terms of the full investigation: All patients started therapy around 2014 and received atezolizumab 1,200 mg intravenously every 3 weeks. Pretreatment tumor samples, along with matched peripheral blood collected serially before and after atezolizumab treatment, underwent TCR sequencing. About 85% of the 29 patients were males with bladder-origin urothelial cancer, and about 60% of the roughly 29 reported a prior smoking history. The study was an exploratory multi-omic analysis of somatic, immune and clinical correlates of response to PD-L1 blockade with atezolizumab in urothelial cancer. In the same patients, pretreatment tumors underwent whole exome sequencing and RNA sequencing in addition to TCR sequencing. An ECOG performance status of 0 or 1 was recorded for the patients, and 0 to 3 prior chemotherapy regimens had been received by the patients. Durable clinical benefit was defined as a progression-free survival longer than 6 months, and TCR features were additionally tested against progression-free survival and overall survival. Blood samples gave a median of around 140,000 T cells and 77,000 or so unique TCRs, with a median clonality of around 0.074. Blood samples were analyzed at 3 weeks after treatment start (second dose) and at 6 weeks after treatment start. Durable clinical benefit was achieved by nine patients but not by the remaining 20. Twenty-nine patients had pretreatment blood TCR-seq, 24 had at least one posttreatment blood collection, and 24 had tumor TCR-seq.

General study outcomes and caveats: Because the sample size was small (n of about 31) and many of the analyses were exploratory, the results are meant to be hypothesis-generating. Greater expansion of tumor-associated TCR clones in peripheral blood 3 weeks after the start of treatment was observed in patients with durable benefit (n ≈ 20, p = 0.022). A pretreatment peripheral blood TCR clonality below the median was linked to improved progression-free and overall survival.

Taken with the paper, the label for time point translates to: pretreatment peripheral blood. A total of roughly 30 patients with locally advanced or metastatic urothelial carcinoma, treated at Memorial Sloan Kettering on a trial protocol, made up the cohort. Peripheral blood mononuclear cells were collected pretreatment and during treatment, at between 1 and 8 total time points per patient. The Qiagen DNeasy Blood extraction kit was used to purify genomic DNA from total PBMCs and from tumor samples. PBMCs were collected pretreatment and during treatment, and were isolated and stored as previously described. Regarding this clone: No cognate antigen has been identified for it. No base-level quality is on record; no much larger clone is a single base apart.

Taken from the germline V gene, the CDR1 and CDR2 loops are MNHNS and SASEGT. V and J are truncated by 6 bases and 3 bases respectively, leaving an intervening sequence of 10 bases. The cysteine opens and the phenylalanine closes a CDR3 of 13 amino acids. Kept here is only the CDR3 DNA, which spans 39 bases and is read in frame from base 1. Synthetic TCR analog templates were spiked into each PCR so that absolute template abundance could be estimated from read counts. The immunoSEQ assay used bias-controlled V and J gene primers to amplify TCRbeta CDR3 regions from genomic DNA. Rearranged TCRbeta segments were sequenced at approximately 20X coverage. As for the authors' bioinformatics: Clustering was used to correct sequencing errors, and CDR3s were annotated against IMGT so that V, D and J genes could be assigned. Only productive TCRbeta rearrangements were used in downstream analyses, excluding out-of-frame or stop-codon sequences. Clonality was calculated as one minus the Shannon entropy normalized by the log of the number of unique productive sequences. Clones differing between time points or between blood and tumor were identified using Fisher's exact test with Benjamini-Hochberg correction, with an adjusted p below 0.01 applied as the threshold. TCRdb took over this immuneACCESS table, retaining in-frame rearrangements with V and J assigned. Such tables are incomplete; in checked studies, under half of the missing clones stem from an unresolved V gene, and the remainder is unexplained. That table furnishes V, J and clone size, whereas the DNA furnished D and trimming. The sample table shows around 82,000 clones, and roughly 84% are seen once. 2% to 2.5% of the sample comes from the top ten.

The sequence is built from TRBV6-1 and TRBJ2-3, with the D gene not confidently named. The TCR sequence derives from a man in his 60s with urothelial cancer. This sample comprised PBMCs, obtained around atezolizumab (anti-PD-L1) treatment. The CDR3 protein is CASRGLGTDTQYF. The DNA sequence is TGTGCCAGCAGGGGCCTTGGGACAGATACGCAGTATTTT.